These 32 T cell receptor beta chains originate from one sample sequenced in a study of PD-L1 blockade in urothelial cancer. Time point noted: pretreatment peripheral blood. TCRdb keeps only in-frame clones here, not all; method: immunoSEQ multiplex PCR. Of 90,000 or so clones in the sample, nearly 90% were seen once. The specimen comprised PBMCs, sampled around atezolizumab (anti-PD-L1) treatment. Receptor source: a man in his sixties with urothelial cancer.

The genes are TRBV28 and TRBJ1-5; perhaps TRBD1 as D (5 bases). The germline gives CDR1 MDHEN, CDR2 SYDVKM. With 6 bases removed from V and 1 base from J, the gap between germline ends came to 16 bases. The CDR3 loop spans 16 amino acids. The CDR3 sequence: CASRTTRQTSNQPQHF. CDR3 bases: TGTGCCAGCAGGACCACACGACAGACCAGCAATCAGCCCCAGCATTTT.

This clone was seen just once. The chain combines TRBV7-9 with TRBJ1-1; D remains unclear. The length of the CDR3 is 12 residues. V was clipped by 4 bases and J by 3 bases, with 6 bases between them. Germline-derived CDR1 and CDR2 are SEHNR and FQNEAQ (reference sequence). Written as DNA, the CDR3 is TGTGCCAGCAGCTACGGGGACACTGAAGCTTTCTTT. Protein: CASSYGDTEAFF.

This sequence joins TRBV5-1 and TRBJ1-2; 10 nucleotides agree with TRBD1. Germline V gene lookup returns CDR1 SGHRS and CDR2 YFSETQ. This CDR3 is built from 16 residues. V trimming: 4 bases; J trimming: 7 bases; junction bases outside the gene matches: 13. The CDR3 region is CASSAEPGQGSAGYTF. In nucleotides, the CDR3 is TGCGCCAGCAGCGCGGAACCGGGACAGGGGTCGGCTGGCTACACCTTC.

V usage is TRBV28 and J usage is TRBJ1-5; the D is unclear. CDR1 MDHEN and CDR2 SYDVKM come from the germline V gene. The ends were cut back, 10 bases at V and 0 bases at J, with 13 bases in the middle. The CDR3 loop spans 14 amino acids. The CDR3 sequence: CAIRPGDSNQPQHF. CDR3 sequence (DNA): TGTGCCATTAGACCGGGAGATAGCAATCAGCCCCAGCATTTT.

The V call is TRBV2, the J call TRBJ2-7; D is ambiguous. V was clipped by 6 bases and J by 2 bases, with 14 bases between them. Germline assignment: CDR1 SNHLY and CDR2 FYNNEI. The CDR3 runs to 14 residues. Here the CDR3 reads CASRNPTPTYEQYF. CDR3 coding DNA: TGTGCCAGCAGGAATCCGACACCCACCTACGAGCAGTACTTC.

This sequence joins TRBV7-2 and TRBJ2-7; TRBD1 is a possible D gene (5 bases). V gave up 3 bases and J gave up 3 bases, with 6 bases separating them. CDR3 length: 12 amino acids. Germline V gene data show CDR1 as SGHTA and CDR2 as FQGNSA. This CDR3 is CASSFTGYEQYF. CDR3 in DNA: TGTGCCAGCAGCTTTACAGGCTACGAGCAGTACTTC.

The genes are TRBV5-6 and TRBJ2-7; D ambiguous. In germline, CDR1 is SGHDT, CDR2 YYEEEE. There are 13 residues in the CDR3. V lost 3 bases to trimming and J lost 4 bases, with 11 bases between them. The CDR3 bases are TGTGCCAGCAGCTCCGCCCACAGTTACGAGCAGTACTTC. Protein sequence: CASSSAHSYEQYF.

The CDR3 DNA reads TGCGCCAGCAGCCTTAGCGGGGGAGGGGGTGCGCAGTATTTT. This sequence encodes CASSLSGGGGAQYF. J is TRBJ2-3 and V is TRBV4-1, with 9 bases identical to TRBD2. Unmatched junction bases numbered 9, after V lost 4 bases and J lost 10 bases. Germline V CDR1 and CDR2: MGHRA, YSYEKL. The CDR3 has 14 residues.

V and J are TRBV4-3 and TRBJ2-2; D might be TRBD1 (5 bases). Trimming stripped 1 base from V and 6 bases from J, with 12 bases between. CDR1 and CDR2 from the germline V gene are LGHNA and YSLEER. The CDR3 runs to 15 residues. CDR3 sequence reads: CASSQGRETPGELFF. Written as DNA, the CDR3 is TGCGCCAGCAGCCAAGGCAGGGAAACACCCGGGGAGCTGTTTTTT.

The rearrangement uses TRBV7-2 and TRBJ2-3, with TRBD2 matching 12 bases. The V segment lost 3 bases and the J segment 6 bases; nucleotides outside the gene matches: 4. The germline V gene has CDR1 SGHTA and CDR2 FQGNSA. The CDR3 loop spans 15 amino acids. The CDR3 is CASSFSSGGADTQYF. CDR3 nucleotide sequence: TGTGCCAGCAGCTTTTCTAGCGGGGGGGCCGATACGCAGTATTTT.

The genes are TRBV25-1 and TRBJ2-7; 7 bases match TRBD1. The CDR3 runs 14 residues. Germline V lookup: CDR1 MGHDK, CDR2 SYGVNS. With V trimmed by 4 bases and J by 0 bases, 3 bases remained unmatched. The CDR3 is CASSAAGGSYEQYF. The CDR3 bases are TGTGCCAGCAGTGCCGCAGGGGGCTCCTACGAGCAGTACTTC.

The chain links TRBV5-1 to TRBJ2-2; maybe TRBD1 (5 bases). The germline V gene encodes CDR1 SGHRS and CDR2 YFSETQ. The CDR3 runs 14 residues. The V and J ends lost 0 bases and 6 bases respectively, with 9 bases between them. The CDR3 DNA reads TGCGCCAGCAGCTTGGACGTGGGGCCCGGGGAGCTGTTTTTT. It is translated as CASSLDVGPGELFF.

The gene calls are TRBV5-4 and TRBJ2-7, with 9 bases fitting TRBD1. The CDR3 consists of 14 residues. Germline assignment: CDR1 SGHNT and CDR2 YYREEE (reference sequence). V was pared by 4 bases and J by 3 bases, with 5 bases of the junction left unmatched. The CDR3 spells CASSPGTGIYEQYF. The CDR3 DNA is TGTGCCAGCAGCCCCGGGACAGGGATCTACGAGCAGTACTTC.

The chain links TRBV9 to TRBJ2-3; TRBD2 aligns across 12 bases. This CDR3 is 20 amino acids long. Trimming at V came to 0 bases and at J to 8 bases, leaving 19 bases not matched to a gene. Per the germline V gene, CDR1 is SGDLS and CDR2 is YYNGEE. The CDR3 protein is CASSVEPRTSGVNSKVTQYF. In nucleotides, the CDR3 is TGTGCCAGCAGCGTAGAACCCAGGACTAGCGGGGTAAACTCGAAGGTTACGCAGTATTTT.

The chain recombines TRBV9 with TRBJ2-3; D perhaps matches TRBD2 (5 bases). The V and J ends lost 0 bases and 6 bases respectively, with 11 bases between them. Germline assignment: CDR1 SGDLS and CDR2 YYNGEE. The CDR3 runs to 14 residues. The CDR3 reads CASSVDGVRDTQYF. The CDR3 DNA is TGTGCCAGCAGCGTAGACGGGGTCCGGGATACGCAGTATTTT.

V is TRBV5-1 and J is TRBJ1-4, with 10 positions matching TRBD1. Trimming cost V 4 bases and J 5 bases; bases outside gene matches: 5. Germline assignment: CDR1 SGHRS and CDR2 YFSETQ. The CDR3 sequence is 15 residues long. The CDR3 reads CASSTGTGENEKLFF. CDR3 DNA: TGCGCCAGCAGCACGGGGACAGGGGAAAATGAAAAACTGTTTTTT.

The table lists this clone with a count of one. The V call is TRBV28, the J call TRBJ1-3, with D perhaps matching TRBD1 (5 bases). V lost 4 bases, J lost 4 bases, and 20 bases lay in between. Per the germline V gene, CDR1 is MDHEN and CDR2 is SYDVKM. The CDR3 is 17 amino acids. This CDR3 is CASSSGAGFRSGNTIYF. The DNA of the CDR3 is TGTGCCAGCAGTTCCGGAGCAGGGTTTAGATCCGGAAACACCATATATTTT.

This clone was counted once. V and J are TRBV28 and TRBJ2-7; TRBD1 might be the D (5 bases). Trimming took 6 bases from V and 9 from J, leaving 15 bases between them. The germline V gene encodes CDR1 MDHEN and CDR2 SYDVKM. The CDR3 is made up of 12 amino acids. The CDR3 sequence: CASSTQGAVQYF. The CDR3 region has the DNA TGTGCCAGCAGCACTCAAGGGGCGGTGCAGTACTTC.

The chain links TRBV7-2 to TRBJ1-2; TRBD1 matches at 9 bases. The trim removed 5 bases at V and 6 bases at J, leaving 7 bases unmatched. Germline CDR1 is SGHTA and CDR2 is FQGNSA. The CDR3 consists of 14 residues. This chain's CDR3 is CASSVLGTGNGYTF. The CDR3 coding sequence is TGTGCCAGCAGCGTCCTTGGGACAGGGAATGGCTACACCTTC.

This chain uses TRBV6-5 with TRBJ1-4; 7 bases align to TRBD1. V lost 4 bases to trimming and J lost 7 bases; unmatched junction nucleotides: 6. The length of the CDR3 is 14 residues. The germline V gene has CDR1 MNHEY and CDR2 SVGAGI. CDR3 DNA: TGTGCCAGCAGTTCCGGACAGGCAGCTGAAAAACTGTTTTTT. Translation: CASSSGQAAEKLFF.

This clone was observed once. The V and J genes are TRBV6-1 and TRBJ2-3, with D possibly TRBD1 on 5 matching bases. The CDR3 has 15 amino acids. Trimming left V 3 bases short and J 6 bases short, with 16 bases between. CDR1 is MNHNS and CDR2 is SASEGT in the germline V gene. CDR3 loop: CASSDPVGVQDTQYF. The DNA of the CDR3 is TGTGCCAGCAGTGATCCCGTAGGGGTTCAGGATACGCAGTATTTT.

The V call is TRBV9, the J call TRBJ2-3; 7 bases match TRBD1. The CDR3 is 15 residues long. V was clipped by 3 bases and J by 1 base; unmatched bases: 5. Looked up from germline, CDR1 is SGDLS and CDR2 is YYNGEE. As DNA, the CDR3 is TGTGCCAGCAGCGAGACAGGGTCCGGCACAGATACGCAGTATTTT. It codes for CASSETGSGTDTQYF.

This chain uses TRBV19 with TRBJ2-7, with D uncertain. The CDR3 sequence is 14 residues long. Germline loops: CDR1 LNHDA, CDR2 SQIVND (reference sequence). The V gene lost 5 bases and the J gene lost 2 bases, with 13 bases spanning the gap. CDR3 nucleotide sequence: TGTGCCAGTAGTCCCTTAGTAGCACCCTACGAGCAGTACTTC. It is translated as CASSPLVAPYEQYF.

The rearrangement links TRBV9 to TRBJ2-3, with a tentative D call TRBD2 (6 bases). Trimming took 4 bases from V and 0 from J, leaving 9 bases between them. The CDR3 consists of 14 residues. Germline CDR1 SGDLS, CDR2 YYNGEE. The CDR3 bases are TGTGCCAGCAGCCCCAGCGGGAGCACAGATACGCAGTATTTT. Translated, it gives CASSPSGSTDTQYF.

This rearrangement joins TRBV15 to TRBJ2-5; a weak D match, TRBD1 (6 bases). CDR1 and CDR2 (germline): LNHNV, YYDKDF (reference sequence). V was clipped by 3 bases and J by 1 base, with 9 bases between them. The CDR3 covers 14 residues. The CDR3, as DNA: TGTGCCACCAGCAGTCACAGGGTCCAAGAGACCCAGTACTTC. This sequence encodes CATSSHRVQETQYF. Complete variable domain (other parts from reference TRBV15 and TRBJ2-5): DAMVIQNPRYQVTQFGKPVTLSCSQTLNHNVMYWYQQKSSQAPKLLFHYYDKDFNNEADTPDNFQSRRPNTSFCFLDIRSPGLGDTAMYLCATSSHRVQETQYFGPGTRLLVL.

The chain has TRBV19 and TRBJ2-1; 9 bases line up with TRBD2. Germline CDR1 LNHDA, CDR2 SQIVND (reference sequence). Trimming at V came to 2 bases and at J to 8 bases, leaving 10 bases not matched to a gene. This CDR3 is 16 amino acids long. The CDR3 is CASSIQEAGGFYEQFF. CDR3 coding DNA: TGTGCCAGTAGTATACAAGAAGCGGGGGGTTTCTATGAGCAGTTCTTC.

The rearrangement joins TRBV5-1 to TRBJ2-1; tentatively, D is TRBD2 (6 bases). CDR1 SGHRS and CDR2 YFSETQ come from the germline V gene. Trimming removed 5 bases at V and 3 bases at J, with 15 bases between. The CDR3 contains 15 residues. In DNA form, the CDR3 reads TGCGCCAGCAGGGGCGGGGTGGGACTCTACAATGAGCAGTTCTTC. Amino acid sequence: CASRGGVGLYNEQFF.

This sequence joins TRBV4-3 and TRBJ2-2; D gene uncertain. Trimming shortened V by 4 bases and J by 0 bases, and 9 bases separated the two germline ends. The CDR3 runs 15 residues. CDR1 and CDR2 from the germline V gene are LGHNA and YSLEER. The CDR3 loop reads CASSRSITNTGELFF. CDR3 sequence (DNA): TGCGCCAGCAGCCGAAGCATTACGAACACCGGGGAGCTGTTTTTT.

The gene calls are TRBV5-1 and TRBJ1-5; 7 bases are shared with TRBD1. The V gene's germline CDR1 is SGHRS and CDR2 YFSETQ. V gave up 4 bases and J gave up 6 bases; unmatched junction bases: 7. The CDR3 extends over 14 amino acids. The CDR3 loop reads CASSPQGSGQPQHF. CDR3 coding DNA: TGCGCCAGCAGCCCACAGGGGAGCGGTCAGCCCCAGCATTTT.

The rearrangement joins TRBV19 to TRBJ1-5; TRBD1 might be the D (5 bases). Germline loops: CDR1 LNHDA, CDR2 SQIVND (reference sequence). The length of the CDR3 is 17 residues. Deletions cut 11 bases from V and 2 bases from J, with 25 bases between. CDR3 protein: CAAGRARAFLGNQPQHF. DNA for the CDR3: TGTGCCGCTGGGAGGGCCAGGGCGTTCTTGGGCAATCAGCCCCAGCATTTT.

The chain carries TRBV5-1 and TRBJ2-1; TRBD2 matches at 9 bases. V trimming: 4 bases; J trimming: 2 bases; junction bases outside the gene matches: 4. The length of the CDR3 is 15 residues. Germline V gene lookup returns CDR1 SGHRS and CDR2 YFSETQ. For the CDR3, the DNA is TGCGCCAGCAGCCTTAGCGGGAGCCCCTACAATGAGCAGTTCTTC. Its protein is CASSLSGSPYNEQFF. Using reference TRBV5-1 and TRBJ2-1 for the parts outside the CDR3, the full variable domain is KAGVTQTPRYLIKTRGQQVTLSCSPISGHRSVSWYQQTPGQGLQFLFEYFSETQRNKGNFPGRFSGRQFSNSRSEMNVSTLELGDSALYLCASSLSGSPYNEQFFGPGTRLTVL.

The J gene is TRBJ1-2, the V gene TRBV13; D possibly corresponds to TRBD1 (6 bases). This CDR3 is built from 17 residues. Germline CDR1 reads PRHDT; CDR2 reads FYEKMQ (reference sequence). Trimming took off 1 base at V and 8 bases at J, with 23 bases between the two ends. The CDR3 nucleotides are TGTGCCAGCAGCTTAGTTCACCTCTCGGGACCCCAGGGGGGCTACACCTTC. As protein: CASSLVHLSGPQGGYTF.